The present entry profiles one T cell receptor (beta chain) with its context. These data come from a study of T cell changes during pregnancy in multiple sclerosis. The V end lost 2 bases, the J end lost 0 bases, and 20 bases lay between the germline ends. The CDR3 spans 18 residues. Looked up from germline, CDR1 is SGHTA and CDR2 is FQGNSA. The repertoire was sequenced with immunoSEQ multiplex PCR; TCRdb's copy has only in-frame clones and lacks some. The sample holds tens of thousands of clones, about 93% seen once. Sample: peripheral blood, taken in the first trimester of pregnancy. This receptor was taken from a female donor in good health, enrolled as a control in a pregnancy study. The chain has TRBV7-2 and TRBJ2-7, with unresolved D. CDR3 residues: CASSLHLTRRLISYEQYF. DNA of the CDR3: TGTGCCAGCAGCTTACACCTGACCCGGCGGCTGATCTCCTACGAGCAGTACTTC.